Sequencing of this T cell receptor beta chain was carried out in a study of naive and memory T cell subsets (dated by TCRdb to 2015 to 2018). About the investigation overall: The study applied an open-source, UMI-based TCR alpha and beta sequencing pipeline to sorted naive and memory peripheral blood T cell subsets. The functional CMV T cell responses agreed completely with IgG serology results. RNA was DNase-treated and reverse transcribed with TCR constant-region primers, mostly using SuperScript III.

The CDR3, from cysteine to phenylalanine, totals 18 residues. Just CDR3 DNA is preserved here, 54 bases in frame from base 1. CDR1 and CDR2 are read off the germline V gene as SNHLY and FYNNEI. V and J lose 3 bases and 2 bases, and a span of 21 bases separates them. Details on this clonotype: Its antigen is unknown. Qualities for individual bases were not recorded, and no much larger clone is one base off.

Points the paper makes about the study in general: RNA-based TCR counts may be influenced by expression changes linked to T cell activation and differentiation. A clonotype was defined as a single alpha or beta chain sequence rather than as a paired alpha/beta receptor. TCR abundance followed a power law whose exponent differed between naive and memory subsets but was consistent across the three individuals. In both CD4 and CD8 cells, going from naive through CM, EM and EMRA, the Gini index went up while Shannon and inverse Simpson diversity went down. Naive repertoires, especially CD8, contained a few larger clonotypes, possibly memory cells re-expressing CD45RA. No ground truth was available to validate the repertoire findings for the naive and memory subsets. After error correction, over 95% of naive TCR sequences appeared only once, giving much steeper abundance distributions than memory subsets.

From the second PCR step on, the TCR alpha and beta chain libraries were amplified in separate reactions. The CMV status of each donor was determined by measuring IFNgamma production from CD4+ T cells after fresh PBMCs had been stimulated overnight with CMV viral lysate. Using Miltenyi beads, CD4 T cells were first positively selected, and CD8 T cells were then positively selected from the CD4-negative fraction. After staining for CD3, CD4, CD8, CD45RA, CD27 and a live/dead dye, cells were sorted on a BD Aria II into four subsets based on CD45RA and CD27. Blood was obtained from a few healthy volunteers, and the blood from each volunteer was fractionated into CD4 and CD8 T cells and subsequently into four differentiation subsets. About 130 ml of peripheral blood was collected from each donor, and PBMC were isolated from the blood using Ficoll-Paque PLUS density-gradient centrifugation. The sorted cells were lysed in RLT buffer, after which RNA was extracted using a Qiagen RNeasy kit and kept at -80 degrees C.

The library was made by UMI-ligation and nested PCR. The beta constant-region primer consisted of an equimolar mixture of two oligonucleotides that together covered TRBC1 and TRBC2. Four rounds of PCR, combining the SP2 primer with nested alpha and beta constant-region primers, were used to amplify the ligated cDNA. A single-stranded oligonucleotide bearing the SP2 primer plus a 12-nucleotide UMI was ligated onto the 3' end of the cDNA by T4 RNA ligase 1. Incubation of the ligation reaction lasted about 19-24 hours at 16 degrees C. To avoid over-amplification, PCR2 was usually performed as a SYBR Green qPCR and halted once a predetermined threshold was reached. Every purification after the first one was done using Agencourt AMPure XP magnetic beads. Library quantification was done by Qubit, followed by a TapeStation check on which the main peak was expected at around 650 bp. Pooled libraries were sequenced on an Illumina MiSeq using v2 2x251 paired-end kits, and typically about 1-2.3 million reads were obtained per sample. Each sample was pooled at 4 nM, and about 5-8% PhiX was included to help cluster recognition. The original pipeline was this. Using tag matching that tolerated one base-pair mismatch, Decombinator assigned V and J genes to FASTQ reads that had been processed by Demultiplexor. Collapsinator used UMIs to correct both sequencing errors and frequency errors arising from PCR heterogeneity. TCRs were translated and CDR3s were extracted from the conserved cysteine to the FGXG phenylalanine by CDR3Translator, with non-productive sequences being flagged. Gini, Shannon entropy and inverse Simpson indices were calculated on repertoires that had been subsampled to equal numbers of UMI-defined TCRs. Power-law fits to clonotype abundance distributions were performed by maximum likelihood within the linear range. When run on a single naive CD8 sample, MIGEC and the pipeline yielded similar UMI counts, similar unique TCR numbers and similar clonal distributions. In one analysis, naive TCRs that were also found in any memory subset of the same donor were excluded from the naive repertoire. The repertoires were searched for 7,000 to 8,000 CMV-associated CDR3 sequences that had been compiled from VDJdb and a published dataset. The raw public data were reprocessed by TCRdb itself: fastp quality trimming at Q25, MiXCR clonotype calling, in-frame beta chains only. Rows merge per CDR3 protein into single entries with the most common DNA and genes. V and J calls and clone size were set by TCRdb, not the authors. The sample table records some 110,000 distinct CDR3 sequences; about 14% of these occur just once. Together, the top ten hold 2.8% of the sample.

The chain uses TRBV2 and TRBJ2-3, with TRBD2 perhaps the D gene, on 6 matching bases. The TCR originated in a human donor in good health. Sequenced input: naive CD8+ T cells from blood. The cell subset or site label, as the study defines it: naive T cells, CD45RA high CD27+. In nucleotide form, the sequence is TGTGCCAGCAGTGAGGGACTCGCGGTAAGACCAGTCACAGATACGCAGTATTTT. Translated, this gives CASSEGLAVRPVTDTQYF. Reference TRBV2 and TRBJ2-3 genes cover what lies past the CDR3, so the full variable domain is EPEVTQTPSHQVTQMGQEVILRCVPISNHLYFYWYRQILGQKVEFLVSFYNNEISEKSEIFDDQFSVERPDGSNFTLKIRSTKLEDSAMYFCASSEGLAVRPVTDTQYFGPGTRLTVL.